This note documents a single T cell receptor (beta chain) sequence. Its target is not known. Clones were read by immunoSEQ multiplex PCR, and TCRdb kept only the in-frame ones, dropping some. The sample shows approximately 80,000 clones, about 89% of them seen only once. The data derive from a study of OX40 agonist ivuxolimab in advanced cancers. Study context: The study enrolled dose-escalation patients with hepatocellular carcinoma, melanoma, renal cell or head and neck cancer.

Findings of the study overall: Dose levels from 0.1 to 3.0 mg/kg saw CD4+ and CD8+ blood T cells expand clonally by week 6. CD8+ T cells (on average) carried more expanded clones than CD4+ T cells.

The sample consisted of CD4+ or CD8+ T cells sorted from blood, taken in a trial of the OX40 agonist ivuxolimab. The clonotype was recovered from an adult with an advanced solid tumor such as melanoma, head and neck, liver or kidney cancer.

CDR3 DNA sequence: TGTGCCAGCAGCGACGGGACAGGGGGGACAGATACGCAGTATTTT. Its translation is CASSDGTGGTDTQYF. The chain uses TRBV7-3 and TRBJ2-3; 11 bases agree with TRBD1. CDR1 is SGHTA, CDR2 FQGTGA, per germline. V gave up 5 bases and J gave up 3 bases; unmatched junction bases: 4. The CDR3 has 15 residues.